This T cell receptor beta chain stems from a study of blood T cell repertoires in COVID-19. Study overall: Samples representing acute and convalescent COVID-19 were sourced from the United States, Italy and Spain. T cells, B-cell-depleted T cells, or PBMCs provided the cDNA or gDNA that served as material.

Residents of about two dozen US areas, aged roughly 18 to 89 years, made up the participants. In the original processing: Cell counts per sample came from amplifying reference gene primers. TCRdb's copy holds only in-frame clones and misses some; the assay was immunoSEQ multiplex PCR. V and J calls and clone size come straight from that table; D and trimming were deduced from the DNA. The data hold about 270,000 clones, with 80% to 90% observed a single time. Only a few counts were recorded for this clone. CDR1 and CDR2 (germline): MNHEY, SVGAGI. CDR3 size: 15 residues. V was pared by 5 bases and J by 3 bases, with 13 bases between.

The sequenced material came from PBMCs or T cells enriched from blood (not recorded which). The origin of this receptor is a woman aged 25 to 45 with acute COVID-19. V gene TRBV6-5 combines with J gene TRBJ1-4, with D possibly TRBD1 on 5 matching bases. CDR3 bases: TGTGCCAGCAGTACTCGGGGGTTTTCTAATGAAAAACTGTTTTTT. Residues: CASSTRGFSNEKLFF.